This TCR beta chain emerged from a study of blood T cell repertoires in COVID-19. Ages ranged from about 18 to 89 years, with residence in about 24 US areas. The CDR3 is made up of 19 amino acids. Germline CDR1 reads MNHNS; CDR2 reads SASEGT. V was pared by 4 bases and J by 0 bases, with 15 bases of the junction left unmatched. Clones were read by immunoSEQ multiplex PCR, and TCRdb kept only the in-frame ones, dropping some. The sample lists under 250,000 clones, over 75% occurring once. The chain recombines TRBV6-1 with TRBJ2-3; 8 bases map to TRBD1. This receptor was taken from a woman in her twenties or thirties who had been exposed to COVID-19. Material: PBMCs or T cells enriched from blood (not recorded which). The DNA for the CDR3 is TGTGCCAGCAGTGTAATTGTGTCGAAGGGACAGGCTAGCACAGATACGCAGTATTTT. As protein: CASSVIVSKGQASTDTQYF.